This TCR beta chain was recorded in a study of blood T cell repertoires in COVID-19. At the level of the study: COVID-19 samples from acute and convalescent phases originated in the United States, Italy and Spain. Nucleic acid was either cDNA or gDNA, and it came from T cells, B-cell-depleted T cells, or PBMCs.

The CDR3 consists of 14 residues. The V end was cut by 0 bases, the J end by 10 bases, with 16 bases between. Germline assignment: CDR1 SGHRS and CDR2 YFSETQ. As originally analysed: Amplification from reference gene primers served as the basis for estimated nucleated cell counts. Clones were sequenced by immunoSEQ multiplex PCR, and TCRdb holds only the in-frame ones, with some missing. The DNA gave D and trimming, while V, J and clone size come from that table. The sample includes 200,000 to 250,000 clones, around 81% of them seen just once. The sequenced sample was peripheral blood. The genes are TRBV5-1 and TRBJ1-1; no definite D call. This clonotype was sampled from a woman in her thirties who had recovered from COVID-19. The CDR3 protein is CASSLGPAERGAFF. The CDR3 coding sequence is TGCGCCAGCAGCTTGGGACCGGCCGAGCGGGGAGCTTTCTTT. The entire variable domain, with the rest obtained from reference TRBV5-1 and TRBJ1-1, is as follows: KAGVTQTPRYLIKTRGQQVTLSCSPISGHRSVSWYQQTPGQGLQFLFEYFSETQRNKGNFPGRFSGRQFSNSRSEMNVSTLELGDSALYLCASSLGPAERGAFFGQGTRLTVV.